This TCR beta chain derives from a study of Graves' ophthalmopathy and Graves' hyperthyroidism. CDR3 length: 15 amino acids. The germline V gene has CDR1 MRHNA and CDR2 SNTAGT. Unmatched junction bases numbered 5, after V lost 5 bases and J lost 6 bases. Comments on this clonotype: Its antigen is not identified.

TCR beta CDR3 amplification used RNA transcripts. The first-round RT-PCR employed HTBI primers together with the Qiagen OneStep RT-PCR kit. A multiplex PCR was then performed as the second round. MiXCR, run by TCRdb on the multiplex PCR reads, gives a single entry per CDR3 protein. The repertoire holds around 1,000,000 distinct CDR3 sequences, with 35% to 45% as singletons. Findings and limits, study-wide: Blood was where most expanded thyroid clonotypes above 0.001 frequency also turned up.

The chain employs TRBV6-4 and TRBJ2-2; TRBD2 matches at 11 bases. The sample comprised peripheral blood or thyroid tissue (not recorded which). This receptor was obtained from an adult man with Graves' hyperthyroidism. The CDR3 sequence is CASSLAGGRAGELFF. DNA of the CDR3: TGTGCCAGCAGTCTAGCGGGGGGTCGAGCCGGGGAGCTGTTTTTT.